These T cell receptor beta chains were read from a single sample in a study of Ad26.COV2.S vaccination and SARS-CoV-2 variants. Produced via immunoSEQ multiplex PCR; TCRdb's table is partial and in-frame only. The profile shows over 300,000 clones, roughly 80% of them singletons. Material: peripheral blood, obtained in a trial of Ad26.COV2.S vaccine versus placebo. These receptor sequences come from a person aged 18-60 years who received the Ad26.COV2.S COVID-19 vaccine or a placebo. The conserved cysteine and the conserved F or W are not part of the CDR3 here. The size entry is marked missing in some rows and otherwise reads once, few, many or a size class.

V gene,clone size,J gene,CDR3 protein
TRBV19,NA,TRBJ2-7,ASSIGTGASYEQY
TRBV7-8,NA,TRBJ2-7,ASSLARREAPSGEQY
TRBV4-2,NA,TRBJ2-3,ASSQDIRPGIADTQY
TRBV15,NA,TRBJ2-3,ATSRGGRVRTDTQY
TRBV4-1,NA,TRBJ2-1,ASSQVILAGGINEQF
TRBV7-2,few,TRBJ1-6,ASSLLGVGNSPLH
TRBV7-3,NA,TRBJ2-6,ASSLEAGRSGANVLT
TRBV6-5,NA,TRBJ2-7,ASSYRGGGPSEQY
TRBV10-3,few,TRBJ2-7,AIRSHRGEQY
TRBV2,NA,TRBJ2-5,ASTGDRQETQY
TRBV7-6,NA,TRBJ2-7,ASSDLSRAYEQY
TRBV11-2,once,TRBJ2-2,ASSFRYTGELF
TRBV7-2,NA,TRBJ2-3,ASSFWGDTQY
TRBV7-2,NA,TRBJ1-2,ASSLARANYGYT
TRBV6-6,NA,TRBJ2-7,ASMTGGLSYEQY
TRBV29-1,NA,TRBJ2-5,SVEGSVVSGLQY
TRBV29-1,NA,TRBJ2-6,SVGDRGET
TRBV12-3/TRBV12-4,NA,TRBJ1-2,ASSLGEGGGYT
TRBV29-1,NA,TRBJ2-3,SGTSGTDTQY
TRBV24-1,NA,TRBJ2-7,ATSDPGQGGYEQY
TRBV12-5,once,TRBJ2-7,ASGLTSSYEQY
TRBV9,few,TRBJ1-6,ASSRGDSPLH
TRBV11-2,NA,TRBJ2-3,ASSKARVDTQY
TRBV19,NA,TRBJ1-2,ASQGDVYGYT
TRBV7-9,NA,TRBJ1-2,ASYIRGNYGYT
TRBV6-5,NA,TRBJ1-1,ASSSPGGGPNTEAF
TRBV15,NA,TRBJ2-7,ATSVGQGYEQY